What follows describes a single TCR beta chain. Antigen specificity is unknown. The data stem from a study of CD4 T cells in relation to SARS-CoV-2 and coronaviruses. The ends were cut back, 5 bases at V and 0 bases at J, with 9 bases in the middle. Germline V lookup: CDR1 SGHTA, CDR2 FQGTGA. CDR3 length equals 14 residues. Profiled with immunoSEQ multiplex PCR; TCRdb holds only in-frame clones, not every one. The sample shows around 45,000 clones, over 75% of them seen only once. This sequence joins TRBV7-3 and TRBJ2-3; D possibly corresponds to TRBD1 (5 bases). The material sequenced was naive CD4+ T cells from PBMCs, cultured in vitro. Indicated subset: naive CD4+ T cells isolated by negative enrichment. This TCR derives from an adult with COVID-19. In DNA, the CDR3 is TGTGCCAGCAGCCAGGGTGCTAGCACAGATACGCAGTATTTT. It codes for CASSQGASTDTQYF.